Following are 9 T cell receptor beta chains from one sample sequenced in a study of T-cell memory formation after mild COVID-19. Using its own MiXCR run on the 5' RACE reads, TCRdb lists one record per CDR3 protein. The sample carries roughly 120,000 distinct CDR3 sequences, more than 15% recorded once. The sequencing input was PBMCs or a T cell subset sorted from them (not recorded which). The source of these receptors is an adult woman who had mild COVID-19 (a few samples of this study predate the infection). Cell type and time point are not known.

This clonotype was found a few times. The chain links TRBV2 to TRBJ2-1; D ambiguous. The germline V gene has CDR1 SNHLY and CDR2 FYNNEI. The CDR3 totals 11 residues. V shed 5 bases and J shed 3 bases, with 2 bases lying between them. The chain's CDR3 is CASSNYNEQFF. The CDR3 region has the DNA TGTGCCAGCAGTAACTACAATGAGCAGTTCTTC. The variable domain in full, with the rest retrieved from reference TRBV2 and TRBJ2-1, is EPEVTQTPSHQVTQMGQEVILRCVPISNHLYFYWYRQILGQKVEFLVSFYNNEISEKSEIFDDQFSVERPDGSNFTLKIRSTKLEDSAMYFCASSNYNEQFFGPGTRLTVL.

This clonotype appeared a few times. The chain couples TRBV7-9 to TRBJ2-3; D ambiguous. Trimming shortened V by 5 bases and J by 6 bases, and 18 bases separated the two germline ends. Per the germline V gene, CDR1 is SEHNR and CDR2 is FQNEAQ (reference sequence). The CDR3 has 15 amino acids. The CDR3 DNA reads as TGTGCCAGCAGCCCCAGATCGTCGGCCACCGATACGCAGTATTTT. Encoded protein: CASSPRSSATDTQYF. Variable domain in full (rest from reference TRBV7-9 and TRBJ2-3): DTGVSQNPRHKITKRGQNVTFRCDPISEHNRLYWYRQTLGQGPEFLTYFQNEAQLEKSRLLSDRFSAERPKGSFSTLEIQRTEQGDSAMYLCASSPRSSATDTQYFGPGTRLTVL.

There are many counts of this clonotype. V usage is TRBV4-2 and J usage is TRBJ2-3; 7 bases agree with TRBD2. CDR1 is LGHNA and CDR2 is YNFKEQ in the germline V gene. V lost 1 base to trimming and J lost 5 bases; unmatched junction nucleotides: 6. This CDR3 has 15 residues. The CDR3 spells CASSQGGRALDTQYF. The CDR3 nucleotides read TGTGCCAGCAGCCAAGGTGGGAGGGCCTTAGATACGCAGTATTTT.

This clonotype was seen more than once but under ten times. CDR3 coding DNA: TGCAGCGCCCCGGTTTGGACAGGAGGGGGAGAAAAACTGTTTTTT. Its protein product is CSAPVWTGGGEKLFF. J is TRBJ1-4 and V is TRBV29-1; 7 bases are a match to TRBD1. Trimming took 7 bases from V and 8 from J; bases not matched to a gene: 16. The CDR3 is 15 residues long. Germline V gene lookup returns CDR1 SQVTM and CDR2 ANQGSEA.

The V and J genes are TRBV5-4 and TRBJ2-1, with 10 bases aligning to TRBD2. Germline V gives CDR1 SGHNT, CDR2 YYREEE (reference sequence). The CDR3 covers 14 residues. Unmatched junction bases numbered 4, after V lost 4 bases and J lost 6 bases. Here the CDR3 reads CASSEWTSGNEQFF. The DNA of the CDR3 is TGTGCCAGCAGCGAATGGACTAGCGGCAATGAGCAGTTCTTC. The entire variable domain, with the rest obtained from reference TRBV5-4 and TRBJ2-1, is as follows: ETGVTQSPTHLIKTRGQQVTLRCSSQSGHNTVSWYQQALGQGPQFIFQYYREEENGRGNFPPRFSGLQFPNYSSELNVNALELDDSALYLCASSEWTSGNEQFFGPGTRLTVL.

This clonotype appeared a few times. The gene calls are TRBV27 and TRBJ2-7; D is possibly TRBD2 (6 bases). Trimming left V 11 bases short and J 3 bases short, with 17 bases between. Germline V CDR1 and CDR2: MNHEY, SMNVEV (reference sequence). The CDR3 spans 13 residues. CDR3 DNA: TGTGCCGGCCGGGACGAGCGGGTCTACGAGCAGTACTTC. It codes for CAGRDERVYEQYF.

The rearrangement links TRBV5-6 to TRBJ1-5; 8 positions agree with TRBD1. V gave up 5 bases and J gave up 0 bases; unmatched junction bases: 16. CDR1 is SGHDT, CDR2 YYEEEE, per germline. The CDR3 consists of 19 residues. The CDR3 is CASRFRQGIRSYSNQPQHF. The DNA for the CDR3 is TGTGCCAGCAGATTCCGACAGGGGATCCGTTCATATAGCAATCAGCCCCAGCATTTT.

A few counts support this clonotype. The chain links TRBV29-1 to TRBJ2-5; unclear D gene. The CDR3 is made up of 13 amino acids. Trimming pared 3 bases from V and 4 bases from J, leaving 12 bases between. CDR1 and CDR2 (germline): SQVTM, ANQGSEA. Here the CDR3 DNA reads TGCAGCGTTGAGACGGGCATCCGAGAGACCCAGTACTTC. The encoded protein is CSVETGIRETQYF.

This clonotype has a handful of counts. The chain employs TRBV3-1 and TRBJ2-2, with unresolved D. CDR1 and CDR2 from the germline V gene are LGHDT and YNNKEL (reference sequence). With 1 base removed from V and 2 bases from J, the gap between germline ends came to 11 bases. The CDR3 totals 16 residues. The CDR3 sequence: CASSQVLTANTGELFF. CDR3 coding DNA: TGTGCCAGCAGCCAAGTGTTGACGGCTAACACCGGGGAGCTGTTTTTT. The full variable domain, its missing parts supplied by reference TRBV3-1 and TRBJ2-2, is DTAVSQTPKYLVTQMGNDKSIKCEQNLGHDTMYWYKQDSKKFLKIMFSYNNKELIINETVPNRFSPKSPDKAHLNLHINSLELGDSAVYFCASSQVLTANTGELFFGEGSRLTVL.